These 17 T cell receptor beta chains share one sample of origin, sequenced in a study of blood T cell repertoires in COVID-19. The method was immunoSEQ multiplex PCR; TCRdb's version includes in-frame clones alone and lacks a portion of them. The sample has more than 150,000 clones; about 87% are singletons. Material: peripheral blood. The source is a man aged 55 to 69 with COVID-19, enrolled during active disease.

This clone was detected only once. The rearrangement uses TRBV3-1 (or the pseudogene TRBV3-2) and TRBJ1-1; unclear D gene. CDR1 and CDR2 from the germline V gene are LGHDT and YNNKEL (reference sequence). The CDR3 length is 12 residues. V lost 1 base, J lost 11 bases, and 11 bases lay in between. The CDR3 sequence is CASSQAGIAAFF. The CDR3 nucleotides read TGTGCCAGCAGCCAAGCCGGGATCGCGGCTTTCTTT.

J is TRBJ1-4 and V is TRBV27, with 10 positions matching TRBD1. Germline loops: CDR1 MNHEY, CDR2 SMNVEV (reference sequence). This CDR3 region has 15 residues. V shed 1 base and J 8 bases; nucleotides not matched to a gene: 4. The CDR3 is CASSLWGTGAEKLFF. CDR3 bases: TGTGCCAGCAGTTTATGGGGGACAGGGGCGGAAAAACTGTTTTTT.

The gene calls are TRBV7-9 and TRBJ2-1; tentatively, D is TRBD2 (6 bases). The germline V gene has CDR1 SEHNR and CDR2 FQNEAQ (reference sequence). Trimming took 5 bases from V and 7 from J, leaving 18 bases between them. The CDR3 consists of 15 residues. This CDR3 is CASSPIHPGVNEQFF. The DNA for the CDR3 is TGTGCCAGCAGCCCAATTCACCCGGGAGTTAATGAGCAGTTCTTC.

V and J are TRBV21-1 and TRBJ2-7; the table's D call of TRBD2 was not tested on the DNA. TRBV21-1 is a pseudogene locus. The CDR3 spans 16 residues. The CDR3 loop reads CASSKSYGSESYEQYF. The CDR3 region has the DNA TGTGCCAGCAGCAAGTCGTACGGGAGCGAATCCTACGAGCAGTACTTC.

The V gene is TRBV6-6, the J gene TRBJ1-2, with TRBD1 matching 7 bases. From germline, CDR1 is MNHNY and CDR2 SVGAGI (reference sequence). Unmatched junction bases numbered 18, after V lost 6 bases and J lost 8 bases. CDR3 length: 16 amino acids. CDR3 coding DNA: TGTGCCAGCAGCTCTAGAGACAGGGCGGGAAGTCAAGGCTACACCTTC. This gives the protein CASSSRDRAGSQGYTF.

The chain couples TRBV27 to TRBJ2-3; D gene ambiguous. Trimming stripped 3 bases from V and 6 bases from J, with 10 bases between. Germline assignment: CDR1 MNHEY and CDR2 SMNVEV (reference sequence). The CDR3 runs to 13 residues. This CDR3 reads CASSFSGGDTQYF. CDR3 nucleotide sequence: TGTGCCAGCAGTTTTTCGGGTGGCGATACGCAGTATTTT.

V is TRBV7-6 and J is TRBJ1-5, with 7 bases fitting TRBD1. V was clipped by 1 base and J by 3 bases; unmatched bases: 15. This CDR3 is 19 amino acids long. Germline V lookup: CDR1 SGHVS, CDR2 FNYEAQ. CDR3 nucleotide sequence: TGTGCCAGCAGCTTAGGAACGAGGCCGGGGGACAGAAACAATCAGCCCCAGCATTTT. Its protein is CASSLGTRPGDRNNQPQHF. The full variable domain, in which reference TRBV7-6 and TRBJ1-5 provide the parts outside the CDR3, is GAGVSQSPRYKVTKRGQDVALRCDPISGHVSLYWYRQALGQGPEFLTYFNYEAQQDKSGLPNDRFSAERPEGSISTLTIQRTEQRDSAMYRCASSLGTRPGDRNNQPQHFGDGTRLSIL.

The chain is built from TRBV5-1 and TRBJ2-2, with a weak D call TRBD2 (5 bases). The CDR3 covers 14 residues. V was clipped by 6 bases and J by 1 base, with 10 bases between them. CDR1 and CDR2 from the germline V gene are SGHRS and YFSETQ. The CDR3 is CASTLLENTGELFF. The DNA for the CDR3 is TGCGCCAGCACCTTACTAGAGAACACCGGGGAGCTGTTTTTT.

This chain joins TRBV20-1 and TRBJ1-3, with a possible D match to TRBD1 (6 bases). This CDR3 comprises 13 residues. Germline lookup yields CDR1 DFQATT and CDR2 SNEGSKA (reference sequence). Trimming took 3 bases from V and 4 from J, leaving 10 bases between them. In DNA, the CDR3 is TGCAGTGCTAGTACTGGGGGCGGAAACACCATATATTTT. Amino acid sequence: CSASTGGGNTIYF.

This chain connects TRBV28 to TRBJ1-2, with 7 positions matching TRBD1. J lost 1 base, V lost 6 bases, and 8 bases had no gene match. From germline, CDR1 is MDHEN and CDR2 SYDVKM. The CDR3 is 15 amino acids. The CDR3 DNA follows: TGTGCCAGCAGGATGAGACAGGGCCTTAACTATGGCTACACCTTC. Its protein is CASRMRQGLNYGYTF.

V and J are TRBV7-2 and TRBJ2-5; possibly TRBD2 for D (7 bases). Germline CDR1 SGHTA, CDR2 FQGNSA. The V end was cut by 2 bases, the J end by 5 bases, with 15 bases between. The CDR3 consists of 15 residues. The CDR3 protein is CASSLQGGAHETQYF. For the CDR3, the DNA is TGTGCCAGCAGCTTACAAGGGGGGGCTCATGAGACCCAGTACTTC.

This clone has a handful of counts. The rearrangement uses TRBV28 and TRBJ1-4; TRBD1 might be the D (5 bases). There are 14 residues in the CDR3. In germline, CDR1 is MDHEN, CDR2 SYDVKM. With 7 bases removed from V and 7 bases from J, the gap between germline ends came to 16 bases. The CDR3 loop is CASNGGDYLEKLFF. CDR3 sequence (DNA): TGTGCCAGCAACGGGGGGGACTACCTTGAAAAACTGTTTTTT.

The chain is built from TRBV19 and TRBJ1-2, with D possibly matching TRBD1 (5 bases). The germline V and J ends were trimmed by 4 bases and 4 bases, with 16 bases remaining between them. Germline assignment: CDR1 LNHDA and CDR2 SQIVND (reference sequence). The CDR3 is made up of 15 amino acids. CDR3: CASSTSGAASYGYTF. The CDR3 bases are TGTGCCAGTAGTACCTCTGGGGCGGCATCCTATGGCTACACCTTC.

This clone has a handful of counts. V and J are TRBV5-1 and TRBJ1-2; a possible D gene is TRBD1 (6 bases). CDR1 and CDR2 (germline): SGHRS, YFSETQ. V was clipped by 4 bases and J by 4 bases, with 17 bases between them. The CDR3 spans 15 residues. The CDR3 DNA is TGCGCCAGCAGCCCCAGGACAGCGGGGTCCTATGGCTACACCTTC. Its translation is CASSPRTAGSYGYTF.

In this sample, this clone turned up once. The chain carries TRBV5-1 and TRBJ1-3; a possible D gene is TRBD1 (6 bases). The germline gives CDR1 SGHRS, CDR2 YFSETQ. V was cut by 6 bases and J by 3 bases, with 13 bases left in between. The CDR3 is 14 amino acids. The CDR3 sequence: CASTLEGGGNTIYF. CDR3 nucleotides: TGCGCCAGCACTCTCGAAGGGGGTGGAAACACCATATATTTT.

The chain recombines TRBV4-3 with TRBJ1-2; D is ambiguous. Germline V CDR1 and CDR2: LGHNA, YSLEER. V was trimmed by 0 bases and J by 3 bases, leaving 11 bases between them. This CDR3 spans 15 amino acids. CDR3 in amino acids: CASSQDMVAYYGYTF. In DNA, the CDR3 is TGCGCCAGCAGCCAAGATATGGTAGCTTACTATGGCTACACCTTC.

Concerning this clone: The junction departs from germline at one end; a sequencing error may be responsible. The CDR3 region is CASSPLSDSRDSSF. Here the CDR3 DNA reads TGTGCCAGCAGCCCACTTTCAGATTCACGGGACAGTTCCTTT. This chain connects TRBV3-1 (or the pseudogene TRBV3-2) to TRBJ1-4; 7 nucleotides match TRBD1. CDR3 length equals 14 residues. Per germline, CDR1 LGHDT and CDR2 YNNKEL (reference sequence).